This T cell receptor beta chain originates from a study of T cells in Graves' hyperthyroidism and ophthalmopathy. Findings and caveats of the study: Most thyroid-expanded clonotypes above 0.001 were also found in blood.

When ophthalmopathy did not progress within 18 months, Graves' hyperthyroidism was considered stable. Hyperthyroidism patients were newly diagnosed, had disease duration under 2 months, and were aged 18 to 65 years. Diagnoses rested on clinical symptoms, serum thyroxine and TRAb, thyroid ultrasound and orbital computed tomography. Amplification of TCR beta CDR3 regions was performed using RNA transcripts as template. Using the HTBI primer set, a first-round RT-PCR was run on the TCR CDR3. TCRdb re-called the multiplex PCR reads with MiXCR, one entry per CDR3 protein. The repertoire holds 600,000 or so distinct CDR3 sequences, with more than 45% as singletons. In the case of this clonotype: What it binds is unknown.

The CDR3 length is 17 residues. The ends were cut back, 3 bases at V and 0 bases at J, with 14 bases in the middle. Germline V lookup: CDR1 LNHNV, CDR2 YYDKDF (reference sequence). This receptor was obtained from a woman between 18 and 29 years old with Graves' hyperthyroidism. The gene calls are TRBV15 and TRBJ2-2; D is perhaps TRBD1 (6 bases). Material: peripheral blood or thyroid tissue (not recorded which). The CDR3 loop reads CATSRVRDTSNTGELFF. CDR3 coding DNA: TGTGCCACCAGCAGGGTCCGGGACACGTCGAACACCGGGGAGCTGTTTTTT.